This is a list of T cell receptor beta chains from one sample in a study of CD8+ T cells in alopecia areata. TCRdb's copy holds only in-frame clones and misses some; the assay was immunoSEQ multiplex PCR. This table holds about 140,000 clones, about four fifths found once. The material sequenced was CD8+ T cells sorted from blood, taken at week 4, from a patient treated with tofacitinib. Receptor source: a human donor with alopecia areata. The CDR3 runs from the conserved cysteine through the conserved F or W. The D gene is left open where the match is weak. Only part of the rows carry a size: once, few, many, or a class if the clone is expanded.

clone_size j_call d_call v_call cdr3_aa cdr3_nt
. TRBJ1-6 TRBD1 TRBV4-1 CASSLTGGTDNSPLHF TGCGCCAGCAGCCTTACCGGCGGGACAGATAATTCACCCCTCCACTTT
. TRBJ2-1 . TRBV5-4 CASSSRTYNEQFF TGTGCCAGCAGCTCCCGCACCTACAATGAGCAGTTCTTC
. TRBJ1-2 TRBD1 TRBV4-1 CASSQDEVSGTAINYGYTF TGCGCCAGCAGCCAAGACGAGGTTTCCGGGACAGCGATTAACTATGGCTACACCTTC
. TRBJ1-1 . TRBV7-2 CASSMGENTEAFF TGTGCCAGCAGCATGGGGGAGAACACTGAAGCTTTCTTT
. TRBJ2-7 . TRBV7-2 CASSSPRDPEGHEQYF TGTGCCAGCAGCTCCCCACGGGACCCCGAGGGCCACGAGCAGTACTTC
. TRBJ2-7 TRBD1 TRBV30 CAWMRGTGDYEQYF TGTGCCTGGATGCGGGGGACAGGGGACTACGAGCAGTACTTC
. TRBJ2-5 TRBD1 TRBV6-1 CASRIDREWVETQYF TGTGCCAGCAGAATTGACAGGGAGTGGGTAGAGACCCAGTACTTC
. TRBJ1-5 TRBD1 TRBV4-3 CASSQDWTGDQPQHF TGCGCCAGCAGCCAAGATTGGACAGGGGATCAGCCCCAGCATTTT
. TRBJ2-3 TRBD1 TRBV5-1 CASSSGTGADTQYF TGCGCCAGCAGCTCGGGGACAGGGGCAGATACGCAGTATTTT
few TRBJ2-1 TRBD1 TRBV29-1 CSVEVGDRGGYEQFF TGCAGCGTTGAAGTCGGGGACAGGGGAGGCTATGAGCAGTTCTTC
few TRBJ2-5 . TRBV7-9 CASSGYSGWETQYF TGTGCCAGCAGCGGATACAGCGGGTGGGAGACCCAGTACTTC
. TRBJ2-4 . TRBV27 CASSPTGSASVTQYF TGTGCCAGCAGCCCAACGGGATCCGCGAGTGTTACTCAGTACTTC
once TRBJ2-1 . TRBV10-3 CAISSPGRYNEQFF TGTGCCATCAGTTCACCGGGACGGTACAATGAGCAGTTCTTC
. TRBJ2-7 TRBD1 TRBV7-2 CASSSGTGGEQYF TGTGCCAGCAGCTCCGGGACAGGGGGCGAGCAGTACTTC